Following are 5 T cell receptor beta chains from one sample sequenced in a study of T cells in Graves' hyperthyroidism and ophthalmopathy. From RNA transcripts, TCR beta CDR3 regions were amplified. The HTBI primer set served for first-round RT-PCR of the TCR CDR3. TCRdb ran MiXCR on the multiplex PCR reads and lists one entry per CDR3 protein. The table lists more than 150,000 distinct CDR3 sequences, about 18% of them singletons. Input material: blood. The receptors derive from a woman aged 45-60 years with Graves' hyperthyroidism.

This clonotype occurred many times. The chain is built from TRBV5-1 and TRBJ2-1, with D unresolved. CDR3 length: 15 amino acids. V was trimmed by 4 bases and J by 0 bases, leaving 11 bases between them. Germline lookup yields CDR1 SGHRS and CDR2 YFSETQ. CDR3 protein: CASSVTRSSYNEQFF. The CDR3 bases are TGCGCCAGCAGCGTGACACGGAGCTCCTACAATGAGCAGTTCTTC.

This clonotype has a count of ten or more. The genes are TRBV18 and TRBJ1-1; D perhaps matches TRBD1 (5 bases). CDR3 length equals 12 residues. V shed 6 bases and J shed 5 bases, with 10 bases lying between them. The germline gives CDR1 KGHSH, CDR2 LQKENI. The CDR3 region is CASSWGETEAFF. CDR3 coding DNA: TGTGCCAGCTCCTGGGGGGAGACTGAAGCTTTCTTT.

This clonotype was detected ten times or more. This chain's CDR3 is CASSLGLAQETQYF. DNA for the CDR3: TGCGCCAGCAGCTTGGGACTAGCGCAAGAGACCCAGTACTTC. V is TRBV5-1 and J is TRBJ2-5; 8 nucleotides align to TRBD2. The CDR3 is 14 residues long. The V segment lost 0 bases and the J segment 2 bases; nucleotides outside the gene matches: 0. Germline values: CDR1 SGHRS, CDR2 YFSETQ.

This clonotype was counted ten times or more. V usage is TRBV7-3 and J usage is TRBJ1-1; D gene ambiguous. In germline, CDR1 is SGHTA, CDR2 FQGTGA. The length of the CDR3 is 14 residues. Trimming cost V 2 bases and J 1 base, with 8 bases left between them. In nucleotides, the CDR3 is TGTGCCAGCAGCTTAGGGGAAGCGAACACTGAAGCTTTCTTT. Residues: CASSLGEANTEAFF.

This clonotype was seen at least ten times. The chain employs TRBV3-1 and TRBJ1-2, with D perhaps TRBD1 (6 bases). Per germline, CDR1 LGHDT and CDR2 YNNKEL (reference sequence). The CDR3 extends over 14 amino acids. Between the trimmed V and J ends, which lost 3 bases and 6 bases, there was a span of 14 bases. The CDR3 sequence is CASSHSDRFHGYTF. In DNA form, the CDR3 reads TGTGCCAGCAGCCACTCCGACAGGTTCCATGGCTACACCTTC. The full variable domain, completed using reference TRBV3-1 and TRBJ1-2, is DTAVSQTPKYLVTQMGNDKSIKCEQNLGHDTMYWYKQDSKKFLKIMFSYNNKELIINETVPNRFSPKSPDKAHLNLHINSLELGDSAVYFCASSHSDRFHGYTFGSGTRLTVV.